A selection of T cell receptor beta chains follows, all from one sample in a study of cytomegalovirus exposure and HLA in healthy donors. The repertoire was sequenced with immunoSEQ multiplex PCR; TCRdb's copy has only in-frame clones and lacks some. The profile shows 100,000 or so clones, 75% to 85% of them singletons. The sample consisted of PBMCs. All receptors derive from a woman between 18 and 30 years old in good health and CMV-seronegative. CDR3s include the opening cysteine and the closing phenylalanine or tryptophan. Clone size is not always given. Where it is, it says once, few, many or a class for expanded clones.

cdr3_length: 14
clone_size: -
v_call: TRBV7-9
cdr3_aa: CASRSTSAYNEQFF

cdr3_length: 14
clone_size: -
v_call: TRBV27
cdr3_aa: CASSLGTGLDEQYF

cdr3_length: 13
clone_size: -
v_call: TRBV28
cdr3_aa: CATEIISTTEAFF

cdr3_length: 16
clone_size: few
v_call: TRBV5-6
cdr3_aa: CASSLLSGAGNTEAFF

cdr3_length: 16
clone_size: once
v_call: TRBV19
cdr3_aa: CASSPLEGGRDTEAFF

cdr3_length: 17
clone_size: -
v_call: TRBV6-1
cdr3_aa: CASSELIEGVETGELFF

cdr3_length: 13
clone_size: -
v_call: TRBV28
cdr3_aa: CASRTSGGQRSYF

cdr3_length: 12
clone_size: -
v_call: TRBV2
cdr3_aa: CASEVGVYEQYF

cdr3_length: 15
clone_size: -
v_call: TRBV28
cdr3_aa: CASSLGPSFSRSYTF

cdr3_length: 16
clone_size: -
v_call: TRBV5-1
cdr3_aa: CASSQDLTGFGEKLFF

cdr3_length: 15
clone_size: -
v_call: TRBV6-6
cdr3_aa: CASSYEGASSYEQYF

cdr3_length: 16
clone_size: -
v_call: TRBV5-4
cdr3_aa: CASSLSASGTSRELFF

cdr3_length: 17
clone_size: once
v_call: TRBV15
cdr3_aa: CATSRGRGAQYYNEQFF

cdr3_length: 14
clone_size: few
v_call: TRBV6-5
cdr3_aa: CASSYGRMNTEAFF

cdr3_length: 14
clone_size: -
v_call: TRBV7-2
cdr3_aa: CASSLAGITDTQYF

cdr3_length: 14
clone_size: -
v_call: TRBV4-3
cdr3_aa: CASSQVPAGDTQYF

cdr3_length: 14
clone_size: -
v_call: TRBV5-1
cdr3_aa: CASSSTGDPYEQYF

cdr3_length: 17
clone_size: once
v_call: TRBV7-9
cdr3_aa: CASSLDVGQGLIYGYTF

cdr3_length: 16
clone_size: few
v_call: TRBV4-1
cdr3_aa: CASSQGKGTGGEKLFF

cdr3_length: 14
clone_size: -
v_call: TRBV7-2
cdr3_aa: CASSFGGGTDTQYF

cdr3_length: 14
clone_size: -
v_call: TRBV6-5
cdr3_aa: CASSGGMANSPLHF

cdr3_length: 14
clone_size: -
v_call: TRBV18
cdr3_aa: CASSPGINQDEQYF

cdr3_length: 15
clone_size: -
v_call: TRBV19
cdr3_aa: CASSQTPGGNTEAFF

cdr3_length: 12
clone_size: once
v_call: TRBV7-2
cdr3_aa: CASSLVSNEQFF

cdr3_length: 12
clone_size: -
v_call: TRBV7-9
cdr3_aa: CSSSSKNTEAFF

cdr3_length: 15
clone_size: once
v_call: TRBV7-9
cdr3_aa: CASARVLAPQETQYF

cdr3_length: 14
clone_size: -
v_call: TRBV10-3
cdr3_aa: CATTPGASSYEQYF

cdr3_length: 13
clone_size: -
v_call: TRBV28
cdr3_aa: CASSTGLSDRRYF

cdr3_length: 19
clone_size: -
v_call: TRBV5-1
cdr3_aa: CASSLGQGRASGYRETQYF

cdr3_length: 14
clone_size: -
v_call: TRBV7-9
cdr3_aa: CASSFQGFAETQYF

cdr3_length: 15
clone_size: -
v_call: TRBV29-1
cdr3_aa: CSVEDSGQGFIGYTF

cdr3_length: 15
clone_size: -
v_call: TRBV5-5
cdr3_aa: CASSWAGGRITEAFF

cdr3_length: 12
clone_size: -
v_call: TRBV6-1
cdr3_aa: CASRRSGSEAFF

cdr3_length: 10
clone_size: -
v_call: TRBV30
cdr3_aa: CAWARSEAFF

cdr3_length: 14
clone_size: -
v_call: TRBV6-6
cdr3_aa: CASSYGTGPYTQYF

cdr3_length: 13
clone_size: -
v_call: TRBV29-1
cdr3_aa: CSVGQGETYEQYF

cdr3_length: 12
clone_size: -
v_call: TRBV2
cdr3_aa: CASREDRFEQFF

cdr3_length: 12
clone_size: -
v_call: TRBV7-9
cdr3_aa: CSSKEGVDTQYF

cdr3_length: 17
clone_size: -
v_call: TRBV28
cdr3_aa: CASSLWGTSGDTDTQYF

cdr3_length: 14
clone_size: -
v_call: TRBV19
cdr3_aa: CATHRATTGNTIYF

cdr3_length: 17
clone_size: few
v_call: TRBV19
cdr3_aa: CASSNRDRSSYNSPLHF

cdr3_length: 12
clone_size: -
v_call: TRBV7-9
cdr3_aa: CSSGDYNYGYTF

cdr3_length: 16
clone_size: -
v_call: TRBV5-8
cdr3_aa: CASSPSVSSRVDTQYF

cdr3_length: 15
clone_size: -
v_call: TRBV6-5
cdr3_aa: CASDSMGGRFYEQFF

cdr3_length: 16
clone_size: -
v_call: TRBV7-3
cdr3_aa: CASSLNGVGDDNEQFF

cdr3_length: 17
clone_size: -
v_call: TRBV5-4
cdr3_aa: CASSLGASGRSSYEQYF

cdr3_length: 16
clone_size: once
v_call: TRBV9
cdr3_aa: CASSPRLAGTTDTQYF

cdr3_length: 14
clone_size: -
v_call: TRBV7-9
cdr3_aa: CASSLGGTDNEQFF

cdr3_length: 14
clone_size: -
v_call: TRBV7-7
cdr3_aa: CASSLGQGANEQYF